Listed here are 4 T cell receptor beta chains from one sample, sequenced in a study of radiotherapy plus CTLA-4 blockade in lung cancer. Libraries were prepared by immunoSEQ multiplex PCR; TCRdb keeps only in-frame clonotypes and omits some of them. The sample holds about 91,000 clones; more than 70% are singletons and the top ten take around 15%. Sequencing used peripheral blood, obtained from a patient treated with radiotherapy plus ipilimumab. Receptors were obtained from a human donor with non-small cell lung cancer that progressed on radiotherapy plus ipilimumab.

This clone has just one count. This chain connects TRBV4-2 to TRBJ1-1, with D tentatively TRBD1 (5 bases). Trimming shortened V by 3 bases and J by 1 base, and 12 bases separated the two germline ends. The length of the CDR3 is 15 residues. CDR1 is LGHNA, CDR2 YNFKEQ, per germline. In DNA form, the CDR3 reads TGTGCCAGCAGCCATGCTCCGGGGCCGAACACTGAAGCTTTCTTT. Translated, it gives CASSHAPGPNTEAFF.

The V call is TRBV6-6, the J call TRBJ2-5; D is ambiguous. V dropped 6 bases and J dropped 4 bases, with 12 bases sitting between them. This CDR3 comprises 13 residues. Germline CDR1 MNHNY, CDR2 SVGAGI (reference sequence). The CDR3 DNA reads TGTGCCAGCAGCCCCCGGAGCCGAGAGACCCAGTACTTC. Amino acid sequence: CASSPRSRETQYF.

This chain links TRBV28 with TRBJ1-1; 12 bases line up with TRBD1. After removal of 7 bases from V and 11 bases from J, the junction contained 8 bases not matched to a gene. Germline CDR1 MDHEN, CDR2 SYDVKM. This CDR3 region has 13 residues. This CDR3 reads CASNPGQGAEAFF. CDR3 DNA sequence: TGTGCCAGCAACCCGGGACAGGGGGCGGAGGCTTTCTTT. Variable domain in full (rest from reference TRBV28 and TRBJ1-1): DVKVTQSSRYLVKRTGEKVFLECVQDMDHENMFWYRQDPGLGLRLIYFSYDVKMKEKGDIPEGYSVSREKKERFSLILESASTNQTSMYLCASNPGQGAEAFFGQGTRLTVV.

The rearrangement uses TRBV19 and TRBJ1-2, with D possibly TRBD1 on 6 matching bases. Germline values: CDR1 LNHDA, CDR2 SQIVND (reference sequence). V lost 3 bases, J lost 4 bases, and 9 bases lay in between. This CDR3 spans 13 amino acids. CDR3 DNA: TGTGCCAGTAGTATCTCGGACAGCTATGGCTACACCTTC. It specifies CASSISDSYGYTF.